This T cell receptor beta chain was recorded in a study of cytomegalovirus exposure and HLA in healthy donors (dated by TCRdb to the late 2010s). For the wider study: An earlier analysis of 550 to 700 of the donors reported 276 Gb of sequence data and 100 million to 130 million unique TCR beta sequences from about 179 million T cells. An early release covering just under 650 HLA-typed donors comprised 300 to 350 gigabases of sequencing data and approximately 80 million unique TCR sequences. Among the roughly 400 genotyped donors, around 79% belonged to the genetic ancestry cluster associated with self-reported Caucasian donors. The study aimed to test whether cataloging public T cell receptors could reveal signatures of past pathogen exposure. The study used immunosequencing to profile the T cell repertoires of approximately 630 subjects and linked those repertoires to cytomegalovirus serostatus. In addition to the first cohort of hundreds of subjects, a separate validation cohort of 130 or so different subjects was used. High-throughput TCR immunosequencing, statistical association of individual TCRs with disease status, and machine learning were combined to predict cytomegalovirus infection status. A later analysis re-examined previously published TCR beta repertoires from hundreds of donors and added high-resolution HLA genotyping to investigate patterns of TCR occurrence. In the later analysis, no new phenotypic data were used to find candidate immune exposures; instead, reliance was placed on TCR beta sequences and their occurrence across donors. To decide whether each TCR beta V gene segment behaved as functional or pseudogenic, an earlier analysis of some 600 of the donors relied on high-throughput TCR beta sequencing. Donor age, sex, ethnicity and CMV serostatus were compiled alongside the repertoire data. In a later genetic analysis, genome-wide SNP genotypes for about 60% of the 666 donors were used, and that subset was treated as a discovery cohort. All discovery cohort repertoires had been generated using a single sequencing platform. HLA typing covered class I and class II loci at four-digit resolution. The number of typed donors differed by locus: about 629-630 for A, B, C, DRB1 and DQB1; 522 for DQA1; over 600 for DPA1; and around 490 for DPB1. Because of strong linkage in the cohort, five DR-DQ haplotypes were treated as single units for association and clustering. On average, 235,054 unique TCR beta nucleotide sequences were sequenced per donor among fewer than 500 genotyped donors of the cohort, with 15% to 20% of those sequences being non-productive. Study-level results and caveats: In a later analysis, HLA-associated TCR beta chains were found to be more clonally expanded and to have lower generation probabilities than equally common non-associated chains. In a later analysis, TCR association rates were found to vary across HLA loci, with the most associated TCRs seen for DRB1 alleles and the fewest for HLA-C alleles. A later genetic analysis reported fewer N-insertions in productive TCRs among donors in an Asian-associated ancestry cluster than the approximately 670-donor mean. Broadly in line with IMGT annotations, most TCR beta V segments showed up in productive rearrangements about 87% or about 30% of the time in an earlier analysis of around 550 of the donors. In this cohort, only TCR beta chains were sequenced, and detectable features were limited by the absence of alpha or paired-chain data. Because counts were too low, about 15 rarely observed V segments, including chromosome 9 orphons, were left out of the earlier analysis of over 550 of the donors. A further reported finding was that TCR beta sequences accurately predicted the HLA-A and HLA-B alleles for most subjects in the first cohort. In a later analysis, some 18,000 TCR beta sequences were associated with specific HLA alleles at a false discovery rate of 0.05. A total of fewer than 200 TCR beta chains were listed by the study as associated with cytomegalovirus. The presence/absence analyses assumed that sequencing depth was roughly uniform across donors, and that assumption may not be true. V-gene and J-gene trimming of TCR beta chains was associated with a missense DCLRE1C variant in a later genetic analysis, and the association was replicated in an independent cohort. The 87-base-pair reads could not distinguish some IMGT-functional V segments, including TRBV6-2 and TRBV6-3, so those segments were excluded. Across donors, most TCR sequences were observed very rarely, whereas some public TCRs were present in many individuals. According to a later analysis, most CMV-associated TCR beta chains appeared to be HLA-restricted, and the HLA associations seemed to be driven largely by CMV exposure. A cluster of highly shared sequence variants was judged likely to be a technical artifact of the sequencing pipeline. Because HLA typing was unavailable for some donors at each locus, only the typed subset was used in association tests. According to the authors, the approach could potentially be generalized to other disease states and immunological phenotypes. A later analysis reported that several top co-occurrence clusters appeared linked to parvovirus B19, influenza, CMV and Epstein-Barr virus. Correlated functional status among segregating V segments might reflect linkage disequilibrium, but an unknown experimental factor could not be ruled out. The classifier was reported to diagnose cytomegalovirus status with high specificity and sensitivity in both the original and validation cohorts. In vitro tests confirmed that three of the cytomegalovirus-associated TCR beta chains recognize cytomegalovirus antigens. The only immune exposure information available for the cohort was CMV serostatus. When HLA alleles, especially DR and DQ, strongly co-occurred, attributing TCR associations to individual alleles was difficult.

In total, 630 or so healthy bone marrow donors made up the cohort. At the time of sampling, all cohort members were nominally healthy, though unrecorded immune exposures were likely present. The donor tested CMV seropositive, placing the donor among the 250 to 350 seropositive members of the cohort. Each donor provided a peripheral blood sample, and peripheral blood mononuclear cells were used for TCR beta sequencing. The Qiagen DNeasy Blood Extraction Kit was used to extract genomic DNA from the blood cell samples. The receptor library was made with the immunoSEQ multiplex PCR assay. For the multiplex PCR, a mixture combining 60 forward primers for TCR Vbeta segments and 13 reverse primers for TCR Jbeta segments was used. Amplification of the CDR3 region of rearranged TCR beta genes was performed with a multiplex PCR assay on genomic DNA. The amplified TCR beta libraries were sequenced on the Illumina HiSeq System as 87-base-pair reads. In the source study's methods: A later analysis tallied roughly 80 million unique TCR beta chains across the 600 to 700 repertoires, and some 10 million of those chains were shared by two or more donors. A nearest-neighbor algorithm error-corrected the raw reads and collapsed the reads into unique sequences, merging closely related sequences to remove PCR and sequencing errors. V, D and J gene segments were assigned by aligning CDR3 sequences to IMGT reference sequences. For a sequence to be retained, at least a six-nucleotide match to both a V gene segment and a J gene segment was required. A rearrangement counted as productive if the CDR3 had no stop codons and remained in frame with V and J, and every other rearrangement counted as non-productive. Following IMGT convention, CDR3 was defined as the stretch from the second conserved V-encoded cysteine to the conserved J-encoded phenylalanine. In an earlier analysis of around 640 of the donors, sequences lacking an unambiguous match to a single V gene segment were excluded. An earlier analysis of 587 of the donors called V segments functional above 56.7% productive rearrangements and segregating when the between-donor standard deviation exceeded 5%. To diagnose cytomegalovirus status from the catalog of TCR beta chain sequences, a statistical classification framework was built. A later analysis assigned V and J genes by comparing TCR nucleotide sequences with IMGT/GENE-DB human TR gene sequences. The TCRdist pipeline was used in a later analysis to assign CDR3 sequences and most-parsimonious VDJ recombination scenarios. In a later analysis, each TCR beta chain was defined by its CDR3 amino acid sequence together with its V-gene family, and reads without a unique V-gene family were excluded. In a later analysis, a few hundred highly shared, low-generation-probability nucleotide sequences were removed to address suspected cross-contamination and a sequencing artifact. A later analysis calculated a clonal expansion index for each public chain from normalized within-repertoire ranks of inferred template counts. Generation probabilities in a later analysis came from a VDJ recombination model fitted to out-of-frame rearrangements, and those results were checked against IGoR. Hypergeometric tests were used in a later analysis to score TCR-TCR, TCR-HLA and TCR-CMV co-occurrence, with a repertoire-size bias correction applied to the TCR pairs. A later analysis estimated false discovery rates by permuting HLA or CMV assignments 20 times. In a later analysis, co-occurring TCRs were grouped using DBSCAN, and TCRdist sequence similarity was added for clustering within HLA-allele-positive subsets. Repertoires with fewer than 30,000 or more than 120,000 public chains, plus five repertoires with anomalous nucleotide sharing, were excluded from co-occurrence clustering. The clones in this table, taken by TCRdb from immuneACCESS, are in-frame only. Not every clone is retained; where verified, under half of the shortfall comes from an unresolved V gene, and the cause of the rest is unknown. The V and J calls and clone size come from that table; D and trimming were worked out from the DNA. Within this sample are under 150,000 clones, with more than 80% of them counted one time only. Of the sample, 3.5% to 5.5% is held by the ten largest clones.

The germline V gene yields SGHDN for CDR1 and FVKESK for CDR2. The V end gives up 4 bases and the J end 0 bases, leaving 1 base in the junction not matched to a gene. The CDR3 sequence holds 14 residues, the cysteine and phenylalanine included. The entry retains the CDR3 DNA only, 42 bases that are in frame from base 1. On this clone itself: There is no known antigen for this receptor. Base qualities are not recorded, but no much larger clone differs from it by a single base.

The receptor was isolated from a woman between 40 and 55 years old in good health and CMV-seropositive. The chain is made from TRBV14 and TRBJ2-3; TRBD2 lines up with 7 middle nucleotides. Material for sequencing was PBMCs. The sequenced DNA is TGTGCCAGCAGCCTAGCGGGTAGCACAGATACGCAGTATTTT. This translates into CASSLAGSTDTQYF.